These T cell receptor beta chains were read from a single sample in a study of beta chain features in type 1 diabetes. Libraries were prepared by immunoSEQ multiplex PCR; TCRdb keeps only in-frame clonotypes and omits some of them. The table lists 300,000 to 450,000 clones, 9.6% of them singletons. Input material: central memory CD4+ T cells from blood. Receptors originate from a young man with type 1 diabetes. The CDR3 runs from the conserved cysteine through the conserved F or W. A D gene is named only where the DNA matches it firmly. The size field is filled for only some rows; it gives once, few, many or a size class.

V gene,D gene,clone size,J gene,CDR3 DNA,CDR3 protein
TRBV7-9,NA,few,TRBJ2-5,TGTGCCAGCCGGGGACATAACCAAGAGACCCAGTACTTC,CASRGHNQETQYF
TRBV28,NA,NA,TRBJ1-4,TGTGCCAGCAGGCAGGACAACCACAATGAAAAACTGTTTTTT,CASRQDNHNEKLFF
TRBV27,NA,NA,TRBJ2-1,TGTGCCAGCAGTTTCCTGAGCTCCTACAATGAGCAGTTCTTC,CASSFLSSYNEQFF
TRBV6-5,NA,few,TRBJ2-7,TGTGCCAGCAGTTACGTGCCAGACGGCGACGAGCAGTACTTC,CASSYVPDGDEQYF
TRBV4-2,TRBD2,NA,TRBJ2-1,TGTGCCAGCAGCCAAGGGGGACTAGCGGTTGTCGATGAGCAGTTCTTC,CASSQGGLAVVDEQFF
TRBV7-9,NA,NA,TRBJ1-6,TGTGCCAGCAGCTCGCAGGGAAATTCACCCCTCCACTTT,CASSSQGNSPLHF
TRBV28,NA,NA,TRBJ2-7,TGTGCCAGCAGTCCGCAAACAGGGAACTACGAGCAGTACTTC,CASSPQTGNYEQYF
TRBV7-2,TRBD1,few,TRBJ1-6,TGTGCCAGCAGGCCACAGGGGGTAGGGTCACCCCTCCACTTT,CASRPQGVGSPLHF
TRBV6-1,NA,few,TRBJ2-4,TGTGCCAGCACCCGAGGGGGGGCAGACGAAAACATTCAGTACTTC,CASTRGGADENIQYF
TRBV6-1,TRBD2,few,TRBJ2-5,TGTGCCAGCAGTTCTGATGGGAGGGGAGAGACCCAGTACTTC,CASSSDGRGETQYF
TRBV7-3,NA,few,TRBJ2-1,TGTGCCAGCAGCTTAAACCACTTCAATGAGCAGTTCTTC,CASSLNHFNEQFF
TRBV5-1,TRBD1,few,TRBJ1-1,TGCGCCAGCAGTATTCAGGGGGGCGACACTGAAGCTTTCTTT,CASSIQGGDTEAFF
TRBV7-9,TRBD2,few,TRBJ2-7,TGTGCCAGCAGCTTAGCGGGAGGGCCGAACGAGCAGTACTTC,CASSLAGGPNEQYF
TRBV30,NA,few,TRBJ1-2,TGTGCCTGGAATAAGGGGGTAGGCTATGGCTACACCTTC,CAWNKGVGYGYTF
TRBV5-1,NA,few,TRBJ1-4,TGCGCCAGCAGCTTGACTACCACTTCTAATGAAAAACTGTTTTTT,CASSLTTTSNEKLFF
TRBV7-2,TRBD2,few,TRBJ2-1,TGTGCCAGCAGCTTAGGACTAGCGGGTCCCCCCTCCTACAATGAGCAGTTCTTC,CASSLGLAGPPSYNEQFF
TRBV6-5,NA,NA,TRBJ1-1,TGTGCCAGCAGTTACTCGTCTCTGAACACTGAAGCTTTCTTT,CASSYSSLNTEAFF
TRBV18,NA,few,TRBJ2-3,TGTGCCAGCTCACCAGATGCAGATACGCAGTATTTT,CASSPDADTQYF
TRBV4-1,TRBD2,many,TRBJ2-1,TGCGCCAGCAGCCAAACTAGCGGGAGAGCTAGCTACAATGAGCAGTTCTTC,CASSQTSGRASYNEQFF
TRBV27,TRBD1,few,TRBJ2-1,TGTGCCAGCAGCTCAAGACAGGGGTTCTACAATGAGCAGTTCTTC,CASSSRQGFYNEQFF
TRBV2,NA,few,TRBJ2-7,TGTGCCAGCAGTGGGACTTACGAGCAGTACTTC,CASSGTYEQYF
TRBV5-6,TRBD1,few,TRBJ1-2,TGTGCCAGCAGGCCACAGGGGGCAGATGGCTACACCTTC,CASRPQGADGYTF